This T cell receptor (beta chain) came from a study of blood T cell repertoires in COVID-19 (dated by TCRdb to about 2020). Regarding the study in general: Collaborator samples came from the United States, Italy and Spain and covered acute and convalescent phases of COVID-19. The sample metadata nearly always contained a de-identified subject ID, COVID-19 status, age in years and sex. The samples were drawn from the first 160 participants of the ongoing ImmuneRACE study and from under 1,500 subjects provided by 6 global collaborators. Where available, HLA class I and class II types were obtained from metadata supplied by the sample provider rather than from assay-based typing. Subjects who had been exposed to COVID-19, were actively infected with it, or had recovered from it provided the deeply sampled blood TCRbeta repertoires that made up the dataset. The material from the prospective study consisted of cDNA or gDNA derived from T cells, B-cell-depleted T cells, or PBMCs. The repertoires were released in a freely available public database meant as a resource for research on the immune response to SARS-CoV-2.

The investigation overall reported the following: The amount of clinical and demographic metadata varied by source and participant and was provided uncurated.

TCRbeta CDR3 regions were amplified from genomic DNA using the immunoSEQ Assay, a bias-controlled multiplex PCR. The source study handled its data this way. Within the assay, amplification of reference gene primers was used to estimate how many nucleated cells each sample contained. To quantify the absolute abundance of each unique TCRbeta CDR3 rearrangement, sequence reads were collapsed and filtered. For each sample, productive Simpson clonality was calculated by taking the square root of Simpson's diversity index across productive rearrangements. TCRdb took over this immuneACCESS table, retaining in-frame rearrangements with V and J assigned. Such tables are incomplete; in checked studies, under half of the missing clones stem from an unresolved V gene, and the remainder is unexplained. That table furnishes V, J and clone size, whereas the DNA furnished D and trimming. Across this sample there are around 46,000 clones, with approximately 87% seen only once. Of the sample, under 2.5% is held by the ten largest clones.

The CDR3 goes from the cysteine to the phenylalanine over 15 residues. Solely the CDR3 DNA is kept, with 45 bases framed from the first base. CDR1 and CDR2, per the germline V gene (reference sequence), are MNHEY and SMNVEV. V was cut back by 6 bases and J by 4 bases, leaving a gap of 15 bases between them. At one collaborating source in Seattle, patients were enrolled during active infection and were followed longitudinally through the course of disease. The collaborating institutions used their own protocols to collect whole blood in K2EDTA tubes. For TCRbeta analysis, collaborators shipped samples in one of three forms: frozen whole blood, isolated PBMCs, or DNA extracted from either of those sample types. The count of this clone is one. Its antigen remains undetermined. Per-base quality was not reported, and no clone a single base away is much larger than it.

This TCR was sampled from an elderly woman with COVID-19, enrolled during active disease. Recombination connected TRBV27 to TRBJ1-4; the D gene is perhaps TRBD1, on 5 matching bases. The sample comprised peripheral blood. The nucleotide sequence is TGTGCCAGCAGAAATCTCGGGGGACTTAATGAAAAACTGTTTTTT. Translated, this is CASRNLGGLNEKLFF.